This T cell receptor (beta chain) appears in the sequencing data of a study of blood T cell repertoires in COVID-19. The germline V gene encodes CDR1 MRHNA and CDR2 SNTAGT. The CDR3 has 13 amino acids. V was clipped by 4 bases and J by 10 bases; unmatched bases: 1. In the original workflow: Estimated nucleated cell counts came from reference gene primer amplification. Sequencing used immunoSEQ multiplex PCR; TCRdb keeps in-frame clones, though not all of them. Clone size and V and J calls were adopted from that table, with D and trimming inferred from the DNA. The data show 210,000 or so clones, with approximately 89% seen just once and around 3.8% held by the top ten. Participants were aged about 18 to 90 years, lived in over 20 US areas, and enrolled virtually. A case of COVID-19 had been met by exposed participants within 2 weeks before study entry.

The rearrangement links TRBV6-4 to TRBJ1-6; TRBD1 agrees at 10 bases. This receptor was taken from a woman between 25 and 40 years old who had been exposed to COVID-19. The sample consisted of PBMCs or T cells enriched from blood (not recorded which). The CDR3 DNA sequence: TGTGCCAGCAGTGGGGACAGGGGCTCACCCCTCCACTTT. Translation: CASSGDRGSPLHF.